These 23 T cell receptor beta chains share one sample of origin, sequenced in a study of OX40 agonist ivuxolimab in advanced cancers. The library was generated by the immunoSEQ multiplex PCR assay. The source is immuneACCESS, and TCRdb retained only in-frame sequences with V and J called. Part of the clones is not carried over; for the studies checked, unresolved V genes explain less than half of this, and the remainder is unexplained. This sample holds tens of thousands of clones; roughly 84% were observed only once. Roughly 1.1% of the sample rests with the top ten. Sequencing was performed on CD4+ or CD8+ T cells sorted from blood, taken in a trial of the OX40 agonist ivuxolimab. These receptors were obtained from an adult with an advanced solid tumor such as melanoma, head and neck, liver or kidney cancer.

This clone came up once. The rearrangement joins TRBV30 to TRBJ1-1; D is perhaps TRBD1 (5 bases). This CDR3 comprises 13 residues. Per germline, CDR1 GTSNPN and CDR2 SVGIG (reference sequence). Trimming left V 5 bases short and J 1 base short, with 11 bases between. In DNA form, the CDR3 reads TGTGCCTGGGGGGTGGGGCGGAACACTGAAGCTTTCTTT. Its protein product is CAWGVGRNTEAFF.

DNA of the CDR3: TGTGCCAGTAGTCCATCTTGGCAGGGGGCGAGTGAAAAACTGTTTTTT. It yields the protein CASSPSWQGASEKLFF. The V and J genes are TRBV19 and TRBJ1-4; 8 positions match TRBD1. Germline CDR1 LNHDA, CDR2 SQIVND (reference sequence). The V segment lost 5 bases and the J segment 7 bases; nucleotides outside the gene matches: 12. The length of the CDR3 is 16 residues. Using reference TRBV19 and TRBJ1-4 for the parts outside the CDR3, the full variable domain is DGGITQSPKYLFRKEGQNVTLSCEQNLNHDAMYWYRQDPGQGLRLIYYSQIVNDFQKGDIAEGYSVSREKKESFPLTVTSAQKNPTAFYLCASSPSWQGASEKLFFGSGTQLSVL.

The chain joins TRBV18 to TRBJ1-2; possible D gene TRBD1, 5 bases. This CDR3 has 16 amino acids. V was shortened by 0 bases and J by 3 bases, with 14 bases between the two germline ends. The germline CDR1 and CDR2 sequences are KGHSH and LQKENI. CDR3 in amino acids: CASSPPGLGGDYGYTF. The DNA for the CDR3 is TGTGCCAGCTCACCACCGGGCCTGGGGGGAGACTATGGCTACACCTTC. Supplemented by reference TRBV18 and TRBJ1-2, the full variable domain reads NAGVMQNPRHLVRRRGQEARLRCSPMKGHSHVYWYRQLPEEGLKFMVYLQKENIIDESGMPKERFSAEFPKEGPSILRIQQVVRGDSAAYFCASSPPGLGGDYGYTFGSGTRLTVV.

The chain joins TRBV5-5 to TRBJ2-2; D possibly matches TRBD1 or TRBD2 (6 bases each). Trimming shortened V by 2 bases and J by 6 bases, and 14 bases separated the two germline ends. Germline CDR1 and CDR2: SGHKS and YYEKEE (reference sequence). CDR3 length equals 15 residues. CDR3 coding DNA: TGTGCCAGCAGCTTTCGACAGGAGGGAGCCGGGGAGCTGTTTTTT. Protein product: CASSFRQEGAGELFF. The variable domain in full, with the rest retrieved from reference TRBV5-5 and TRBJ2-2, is DAGVTQSPTHLIKTRGQQVTLRCSPISGHKSVSWYQQVLGQGPQFIFQYYEKEERGRGNFPDRFSARQFPNYSSELNVNALLLGDSALYLCASSFRQEGAGELFFGEGSRLTVL.

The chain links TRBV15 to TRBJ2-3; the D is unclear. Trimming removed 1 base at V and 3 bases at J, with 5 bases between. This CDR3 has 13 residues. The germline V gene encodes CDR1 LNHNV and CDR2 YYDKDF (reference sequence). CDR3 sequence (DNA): TGTGCCACCAGCAGAGTTCAGACAGATACGCAGTATTTT. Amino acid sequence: CATSRVQTDTQYF.

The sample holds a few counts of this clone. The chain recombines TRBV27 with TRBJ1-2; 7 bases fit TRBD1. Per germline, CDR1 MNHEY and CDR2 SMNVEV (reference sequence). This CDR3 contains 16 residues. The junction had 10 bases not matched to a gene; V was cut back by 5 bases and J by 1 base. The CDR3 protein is CASSKARTGDNYGYTF. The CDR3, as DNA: TGTGCCAGCAGTAAAGCAAGGACAGGAGATAACTATGGCTACACCTTC.

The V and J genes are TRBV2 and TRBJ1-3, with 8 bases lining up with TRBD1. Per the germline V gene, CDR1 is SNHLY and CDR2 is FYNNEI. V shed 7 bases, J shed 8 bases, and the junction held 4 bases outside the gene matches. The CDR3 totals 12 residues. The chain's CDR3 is CASKQGVDTIYF. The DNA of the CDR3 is TGTGCCAGCAAACAGGGGGTGGACACCATATATTTT.

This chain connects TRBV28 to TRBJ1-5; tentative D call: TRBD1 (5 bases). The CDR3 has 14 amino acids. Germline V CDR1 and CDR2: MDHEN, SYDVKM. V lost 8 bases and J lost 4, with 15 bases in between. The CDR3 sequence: CASSPWGGNQPQHF. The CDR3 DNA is TGTGCCAGCTCCCCTTGGGGGGGTAATCAGCCCCAGCATTTT.

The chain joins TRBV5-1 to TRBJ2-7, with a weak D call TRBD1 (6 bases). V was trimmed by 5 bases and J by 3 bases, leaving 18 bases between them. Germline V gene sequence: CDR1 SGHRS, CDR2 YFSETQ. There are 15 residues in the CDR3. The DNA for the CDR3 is TGCGCCAGCAGTCAACAGGGCACCCCGGGCTACGAGCAGTACTTC. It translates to CASSQQGTPGYEQYF. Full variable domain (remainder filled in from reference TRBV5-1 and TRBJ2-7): KAGVTQTPRYLIKTRGQQVTLSCSPISGHRSVSWYQQTPGQGLQFLFEYFSETQRNKGNFPGRFSGRQFSNSRSEMNVSTLELGDSALYLCASSQQGTPGYEQYFGPGTRLTVT.

The CDR3 loop is CASSDSSGGREAFF. CDR3 nucleotides: TGTGCCAGCAGTGACTCGAGCGGAGGGAGAGAAGCTTTCTTT. J is TRBJ1-1 and V is TRBV6-4; D is unclear. Germline V gives CDR1 MRHNA, CDR2 SNTAGT. This CDR3 comprises 14 residues. V lost 0 bases, J lost 8 bases, and 13 bases lay in between.

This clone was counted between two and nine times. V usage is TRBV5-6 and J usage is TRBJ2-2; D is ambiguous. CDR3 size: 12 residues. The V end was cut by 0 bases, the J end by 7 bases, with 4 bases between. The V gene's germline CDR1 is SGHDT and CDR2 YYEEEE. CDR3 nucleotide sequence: TGTGCCAGCAGCTTGGTGGGCGGGGAGCTGTTTTTT. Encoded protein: CASSLVGGELFF.

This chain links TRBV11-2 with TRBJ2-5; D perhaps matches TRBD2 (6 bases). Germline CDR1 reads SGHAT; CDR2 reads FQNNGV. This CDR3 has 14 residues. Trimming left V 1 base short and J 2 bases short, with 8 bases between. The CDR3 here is CASSLVEGQETQYF. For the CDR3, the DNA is TGTGCCAGCAGCTTAGTGGAGGGACAAGAGACCCAGTACTTC.

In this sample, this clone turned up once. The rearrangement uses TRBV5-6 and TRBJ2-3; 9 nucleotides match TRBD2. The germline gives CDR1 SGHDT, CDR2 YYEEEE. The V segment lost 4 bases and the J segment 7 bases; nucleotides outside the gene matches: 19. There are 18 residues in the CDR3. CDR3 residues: CASSPEGWVAGEYYTQYF. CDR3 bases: TGTGCCAGCAGCCCGGAGGGGTGGGTAGCGGGGGAGTATTATACGCAGTATTTT.

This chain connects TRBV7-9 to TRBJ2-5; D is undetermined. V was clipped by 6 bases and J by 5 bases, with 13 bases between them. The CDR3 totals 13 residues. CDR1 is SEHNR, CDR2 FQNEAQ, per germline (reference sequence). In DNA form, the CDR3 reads TGTGCCAGCAGTTTAAGGGTGGGGGAGACCCAGTACTTC. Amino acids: CASSLRVGETQYF.

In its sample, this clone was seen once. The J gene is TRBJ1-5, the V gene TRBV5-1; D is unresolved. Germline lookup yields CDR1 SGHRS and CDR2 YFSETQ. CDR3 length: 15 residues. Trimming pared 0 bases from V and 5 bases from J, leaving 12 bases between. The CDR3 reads CASSLGGSSDQPQHF. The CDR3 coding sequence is TGCGCCAGCAGCTTGGGAGGGTCGAGCGATCAGCCCCAGCATTTT.

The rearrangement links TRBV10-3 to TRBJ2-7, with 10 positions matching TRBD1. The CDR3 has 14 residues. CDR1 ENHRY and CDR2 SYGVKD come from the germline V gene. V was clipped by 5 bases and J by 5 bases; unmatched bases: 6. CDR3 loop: CAISSGTGVDEQYF. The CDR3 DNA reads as TGTGCCATCAGTTCCGGGACAGGGGTCGACGAGCAGTACTTC.

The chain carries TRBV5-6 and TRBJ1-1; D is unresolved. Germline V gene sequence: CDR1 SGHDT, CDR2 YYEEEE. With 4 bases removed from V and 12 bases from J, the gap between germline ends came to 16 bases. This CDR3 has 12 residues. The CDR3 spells CASSPFRGIPFF. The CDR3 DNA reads TGTGCCAGCAGCCCCTTCCGGGGTATACCTTTCTTT.

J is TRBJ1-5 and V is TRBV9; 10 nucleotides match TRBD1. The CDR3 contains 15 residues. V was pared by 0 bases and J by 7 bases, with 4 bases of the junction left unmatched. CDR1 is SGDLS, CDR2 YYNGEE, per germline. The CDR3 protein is CASSVGQGARQPQHF. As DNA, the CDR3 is TGTGCCAGCAGCGTAGGACAGGGGGCAAGGCAGCCCCAGCATTTT.

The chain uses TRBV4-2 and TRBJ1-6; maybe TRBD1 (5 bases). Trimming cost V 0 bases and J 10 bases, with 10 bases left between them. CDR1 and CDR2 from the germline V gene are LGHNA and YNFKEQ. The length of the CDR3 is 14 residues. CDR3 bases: TGTGCCAGCAGCCAAGATTGGGGGGGGTCACCCCTCCACTTT. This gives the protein CASSQDWGGSPLHF.

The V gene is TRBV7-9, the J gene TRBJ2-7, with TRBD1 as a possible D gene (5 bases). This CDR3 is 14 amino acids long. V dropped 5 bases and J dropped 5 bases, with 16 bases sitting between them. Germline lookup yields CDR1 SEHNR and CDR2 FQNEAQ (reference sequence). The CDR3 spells CASSDTARVDEQYF. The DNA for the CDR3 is TGTGCCAGCAGCGATACCGCCAGGGTCGACGAGCAGTACTTC.

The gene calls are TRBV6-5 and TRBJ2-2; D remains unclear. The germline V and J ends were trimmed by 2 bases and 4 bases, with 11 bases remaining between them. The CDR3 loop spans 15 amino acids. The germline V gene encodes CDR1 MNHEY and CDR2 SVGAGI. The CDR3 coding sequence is TGTGCCAGCAGTTACGGGGTAGGCCCCACCGGGGAGCTGTTTTTT. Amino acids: CASSYGVGPTGELFF.

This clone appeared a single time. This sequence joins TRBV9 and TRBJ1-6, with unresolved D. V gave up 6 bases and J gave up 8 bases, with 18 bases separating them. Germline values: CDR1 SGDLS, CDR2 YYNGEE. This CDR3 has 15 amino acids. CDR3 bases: TGTGCCAGCACCAAAGAGAGCCGGCCTGATTCACCCCTCCACTTT. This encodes CASTKESRPDSPLHF.

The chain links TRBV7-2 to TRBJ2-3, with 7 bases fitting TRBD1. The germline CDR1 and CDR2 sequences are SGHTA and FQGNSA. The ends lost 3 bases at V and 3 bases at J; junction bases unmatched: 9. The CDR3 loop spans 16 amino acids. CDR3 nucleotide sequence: TGTGCCAGCAGCTTTAGAAGAGGGGGCCAAACAGATACGCAGTATTTT. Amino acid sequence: CASSFRRGGQTDTQYF.